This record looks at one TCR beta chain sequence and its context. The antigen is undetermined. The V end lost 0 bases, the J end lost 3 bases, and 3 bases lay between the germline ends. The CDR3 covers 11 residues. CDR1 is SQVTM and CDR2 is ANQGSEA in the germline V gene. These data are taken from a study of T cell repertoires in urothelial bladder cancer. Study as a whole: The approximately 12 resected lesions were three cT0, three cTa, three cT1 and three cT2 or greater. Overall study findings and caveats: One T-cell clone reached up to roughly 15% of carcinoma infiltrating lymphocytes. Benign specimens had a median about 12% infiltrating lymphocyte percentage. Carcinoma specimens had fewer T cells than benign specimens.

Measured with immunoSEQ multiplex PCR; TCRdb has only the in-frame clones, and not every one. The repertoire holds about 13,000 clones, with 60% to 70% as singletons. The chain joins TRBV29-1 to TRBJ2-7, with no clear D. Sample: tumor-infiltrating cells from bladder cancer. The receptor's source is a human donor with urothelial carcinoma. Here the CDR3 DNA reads TGCAGCGTTGAAGAGGGCTACGAGCAGTACTTC. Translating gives CSVEEGYEQYF.